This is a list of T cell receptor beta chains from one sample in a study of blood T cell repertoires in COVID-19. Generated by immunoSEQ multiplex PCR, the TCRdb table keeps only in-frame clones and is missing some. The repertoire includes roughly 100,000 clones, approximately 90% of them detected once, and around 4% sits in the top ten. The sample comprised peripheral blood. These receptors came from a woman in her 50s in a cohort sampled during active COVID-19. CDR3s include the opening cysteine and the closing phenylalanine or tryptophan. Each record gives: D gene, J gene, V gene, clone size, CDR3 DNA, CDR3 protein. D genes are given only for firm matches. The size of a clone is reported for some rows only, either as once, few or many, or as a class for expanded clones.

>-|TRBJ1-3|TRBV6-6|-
TGTGCCAGCAGTTACCAGGTCGACTCTGGAAACACCATATATTTT
CASSYQVDSGNTIYF
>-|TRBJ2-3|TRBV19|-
TGTGCCAGTAGTATGGTCCGGGCAGATACGCAGTATTTT
CASSMVRADTQYF
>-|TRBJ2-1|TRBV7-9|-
TGTGCCAGCAGCCATACAGGGAATTGGCAGTTCTTC
CASSHTGNWQFF
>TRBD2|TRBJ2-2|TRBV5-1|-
TGCGCCAGCAGCTTGGTGGGGACTAGTAGAAACACCGGGGAGCTGTTTTTT
CASSLVGTSRNTGELFF
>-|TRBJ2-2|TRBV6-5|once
TGTGCCAGCAGTACCGGGACTGCGAACACCGGGGAGCTGTTTTTT
CASSTGTANTGELFF
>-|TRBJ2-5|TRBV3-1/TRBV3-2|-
TGTGCCAGCAAGGAGGCGGGAAACCAAGAGACCCAGTACTTC
CASKEAGNQETQYF
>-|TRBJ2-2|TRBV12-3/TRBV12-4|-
TGTGCCAGCACTTACACCGGGGAGCTGTTTTTT
CASTYTGELFF
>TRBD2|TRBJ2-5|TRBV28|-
TGTGCCAGCAGTTTAAGAGGCGGGAGGTTCAAGACCCAGTACTTC
CASSLRGGRFKTQYF
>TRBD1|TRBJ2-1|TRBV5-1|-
TGCGCCAGCAGCAGCGATATACAGGGGTGGGGACATGAGCAGTTCTTC
CASSSDIQGWGHEQFF
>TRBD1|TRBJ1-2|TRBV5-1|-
TGCGCCAGCAGCCCGCCGGGACAGGCCTATGGCTACACCTTC
CASSPPGQAYGYTF
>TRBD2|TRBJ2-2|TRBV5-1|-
TGCGCCAGCAGACCTAGCGGCCCCAACACCGGGGAGCTGTTTTTT
CASRPSGPNTGELFF
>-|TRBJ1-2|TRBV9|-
TGTGCCAGCAGCGTAGGACAAATTCTTAATTCAGGCTACACCTTC
CASSVGQILNSGYTF
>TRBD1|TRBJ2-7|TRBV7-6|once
TGTGCCAGCAGCTCATTTGCTGACAGGGGCGGCGAGCAGTACTTC
CASSSFADRGGEQYF
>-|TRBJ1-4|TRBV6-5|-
TGTGCCGGAAAACCCACCGGGACACCGAATGAAAAACTGTTTTTT
CAGKPTGTPNEKLFF
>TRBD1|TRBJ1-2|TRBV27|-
TGTGCCAGCAGTTTATCCCTCGGGACAGGGGACAACTATGGCTACACCTTC
CASSLSLGTGDNYGYTF
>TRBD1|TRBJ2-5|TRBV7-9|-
TGTGCCAGCAGCTTGTCCGGGACAGGGGACCAAGAGACCCAGTACTTC
CASSLSGTGDQETQYF
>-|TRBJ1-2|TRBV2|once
TGTGCCAGCAGAACCACAGGAGCTCCTAACTATGGCTACACCTTC
CASRTTGAPNYGYTF
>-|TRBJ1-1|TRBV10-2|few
TGCGCCAGCAACCCGACGGGGAACACTGAAGCTTTCTTT
CASNPTGNTEAFF
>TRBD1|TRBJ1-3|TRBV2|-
TGTGCCAGCGGGGGACAGGGGGCGGGCACCATATATTTT
CASGGQGAGTIYF
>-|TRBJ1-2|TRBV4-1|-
TGCGCCAGCAGCCAGCCACTACAGGGACCCTATGGCTACACCTTC
CASSQPLQGPYGYTF